This T cell receptor delta chain comes out of a study of gamma delta lymphoproliferative disorders and STAT genes. Genomic DNA from isolated PBMCs served as the sequencing template. This clone appeared a few times. The likely explanation is a read error, given a far larger clone one base away. Other nucleotide sequences from this sample produce the same CDR3. TCRdb re-called clones from the multiplex PCR reads using CATT. The sample includes fewer than 3,500 delta-chain clones, approximately 1.2% of them seen just once. The specimen sequenced was blood. This sequence originates from a human donor in good health.

This chain's CDR3 is CACDEISGVYTDKLIF. CDR3 nucleotide sequence: TGTGCCTGTGACGAGATATCTGGGGTTTACACCGATAAGCTCATCTTT. This chain links TRDV2 with TRDJ1, with D maybe TRDD3 (6 bases). Looked up from germline, CDR1 is GEAIGNYY and CDR2 is EKD. This CDR3 is 16 amino acids long.